Given below is one T cell receptor (beta chain) in context. Its antigen is currently unknown. The source material, RNA transcripts, was used to amplify TCR beta CDR3 regions. In the first-round RT-PCR of the TCR CDR3, the HTBI primer set was used. MiXCR, applied by TCRdb to the multiplex PCR reads, yields one record per CDR3 protein. The sample yields around 760,000 distinct CDR3 sequences, about 35% seen once. The sample comes from a study of T cells in Graves' hyperthyroidism and ophthalmopathy. Study-level findings and limits: Model predictions of ophthalmopathy came a median roughly 6.7 months before onset.

The CDR3 consists of 14 residues. CDR1 DFQATT and CDR2 SNEGSKA come from the germline V gene (reference sequence). The germline V and J ends were trimmed by 6 bases and 9 bases, with 21 bases remaining between them. This TCR came from a middle-aged woman with Graves' hyperthyroidism. The J gene is TRBJ1-5, the V gene TRBV20-1; D uncertain. Sequences were obtained from blood. In nucleotides, the CDR3 is TGCAGTGCCCACGGGGTAGGCAGATTCCGGCCCCAGCATTTT. It translates to CSAHGVGRFRPQHF.